These 2 T cell receptor beta chains were sequenced from one sample in a study of human T cells and chemical hapten exposure. TCRdb processed the RACE reads anew with MiXCR; each CDR3 protein has one entry. The data contain about 160,000 distinct CDR3 sequences, around a quarter of them singletons. Regarding time point: patch test 3, about 24 weeks after DPC sensitization. The sample's treatment: therapeutic diphenylcyclopropenone sensitization with weekly scalp DPC. The sample in question was whole blood, obtained in connection with sensitization to the hapten diphenylcyclopropenone (DPC). The receptors here all came from a woman aged 18-29 years with alopecia areata. Some clones in this sample may be carry-over from other donors' samples.

This clonotype was observed a few times. This chain links TRBV20-1 with TRBJ2-5; D remains ambiguous. This CDR3 spans 15 amino acids. Germline assignment: CDR1 DFQATT and CDR2 SNEGSKA (reference sequence). The V gene lost 1 base and the J gene lost 4 bases, with 16 bases spanning the gap. The CDR3 DNA sequence: TGCAGTGCTAGAGGGTCTTTAGCCGCCGGAGAGACCCAGTACTTC. Protein product: CSARGSLAAGETQYF.

This clonotype was seen a handful of times. The chain employs TRBV7-2 and TRBJ1-2; TRBD1 matches 8 bases. There are 16 residues in the CDR3. CDR1 and CDR2 (germline): SGHTA, FQGNSA. The V and J ends lost 5 bases and 4 bases, in that order; junction bases with no gene match: 12. The CDR3 DNA follows: TGTGCCAGCAGCCCAGGAGGGGACAGGAAAACCTATGGCTACACCTTC. This encodes CASSPGGDRKTYGYTF.